Described below is a single T cell receptor (beta chain) sequence and its context. The V gene's germline CDR1 is SGHRS and CDR2 YFSETQ. V shed 4 bases and J 7 bases; nucleotides not matched to a gene: 17. The CDR3 sequence is 16 residues long. This entry is derived from a study of cytomegalovirus exposure and HLA in healthy donors. The data were produced by immunoSEQ multiplex PCR, yet TCRdb's version contains in-frame clones alone and is incomplete. The repertoire holds 78,000 or so clones, around 94% seen once, with 3.2% in the top ten. The source of this sequence is a woman aged 18-30 years in good health and CMV-seropositive. Material for sequencing was PBMCs. V gene TRBV5-1 combines with J gene TRBJ2-7, with 7 bases fitting TRBD1. The CDR3 region is CASSDGQALPLKEQYF. The CDR3 DNA follows: TGCGCCAGCAGCGACGGACAGGCCCTCCCGTTGAAGGAGCAGTACTTC.